This T cell receptor beta chain was retrieved from a study of blood T cell repertoires in COVID-19. Overall study: The cDNA or gDNA used as material had been derived from T cells, B-cell-depleted T cells, or PBMCs.

The assay was immunoSEQ multiplex PCR, and TCRdb's table has in-frame clones only and misses some. The sample lists over 65,000 clones; roughly three quarters were seen once. The CDR3 loop spans 15 amino acids. Trimming took 3 bases from V and 3 from J, leaving 15 bases between them. CDR1 is MNHEY, CDR2 SMNVEV, per germline (reference sequence). This chain links TRBV27 with TRBJ2-7, with D maybe TRBD1 (6 bases). This TCR came from a man in his 60s with COVID-19, enrolled during active disease. Sequencing used peripheral blood. In DNA, the CDR3 is TGTGCCAGCAGTTTGACGTCGACAGGTGACTACGAGCAGTACTTC. This translates into CASSLTSTGDYEQYF.